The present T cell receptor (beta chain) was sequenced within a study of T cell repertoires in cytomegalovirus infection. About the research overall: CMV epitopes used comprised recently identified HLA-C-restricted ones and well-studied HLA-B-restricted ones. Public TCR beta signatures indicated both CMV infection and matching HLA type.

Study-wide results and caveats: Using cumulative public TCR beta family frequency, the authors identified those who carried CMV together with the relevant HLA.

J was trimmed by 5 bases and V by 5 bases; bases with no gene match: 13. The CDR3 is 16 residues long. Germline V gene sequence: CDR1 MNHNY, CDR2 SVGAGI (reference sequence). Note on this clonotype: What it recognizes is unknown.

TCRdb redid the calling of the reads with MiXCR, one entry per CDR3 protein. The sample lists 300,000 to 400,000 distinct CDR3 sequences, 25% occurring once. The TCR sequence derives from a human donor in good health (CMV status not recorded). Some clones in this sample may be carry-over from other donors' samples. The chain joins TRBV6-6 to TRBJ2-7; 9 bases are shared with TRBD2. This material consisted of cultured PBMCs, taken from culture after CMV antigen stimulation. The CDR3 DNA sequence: TGTGCCAGCAGTGGCGGCGGGAGGGCCCTATTGGACGAGCAGTACTTC. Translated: CASSGGGRALLDEQYF.